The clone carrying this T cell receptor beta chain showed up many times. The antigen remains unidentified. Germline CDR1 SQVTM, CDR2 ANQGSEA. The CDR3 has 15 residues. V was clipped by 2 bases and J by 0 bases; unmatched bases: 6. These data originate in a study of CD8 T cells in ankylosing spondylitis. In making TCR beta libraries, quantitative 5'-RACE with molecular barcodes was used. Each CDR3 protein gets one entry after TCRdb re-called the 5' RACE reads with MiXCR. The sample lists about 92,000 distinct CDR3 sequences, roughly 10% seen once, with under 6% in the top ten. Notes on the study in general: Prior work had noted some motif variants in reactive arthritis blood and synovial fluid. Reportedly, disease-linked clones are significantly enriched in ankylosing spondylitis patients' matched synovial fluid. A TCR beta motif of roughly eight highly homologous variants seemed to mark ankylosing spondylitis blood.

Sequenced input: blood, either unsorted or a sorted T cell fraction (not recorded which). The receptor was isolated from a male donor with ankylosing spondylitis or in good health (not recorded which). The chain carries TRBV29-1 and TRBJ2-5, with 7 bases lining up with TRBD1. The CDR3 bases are TGCAGCGTTGAACCGGGACAGACGTACCAAGAGACCCAGTACTTC. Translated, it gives CSVEPGQTYQETQYF.